This entry is about one T cell receptor beta chain. The target of this receptor is not known. Because the CDR3 is missing its conserved closing phenylalanine or tryptophan, this is likely a read error. The CDR1 and CDR2 encoded by the germline V gene are SNHLY and FYNNEI. The CDR3 is made up of 17 amino acids, end residues included. Only the CDR3 region is kept as DNA, spanning 51 bases read in frame from base 1. Trimming at the junction amounts to 6 bases on V and 2 bases on J, and the germline ends lie 21 bases apart. Total RNA and DNA were co-extracted without cell sorting from approximately 20-30 mg of bulk tissue using the AllPrep DNA/RNA mini kit. Roughly five patients with histopathologically diagnosed primary liver carcinoma underwent surgical resection in China between late 2015 and March 2016. Patients had chronic HBV infection and were treatment-naive at sampling. Each tumor was sampled at five spatially separated regions: the tumor centre plus the superior, inferior, left-lateral and right-lateral poles. Histological examination found more than 75% viable tumor cells in every tumor sample. Fresh tumor and adjacent tissue pieces were bisected, with one half stored in RNAlater at -80 degrees C and the other half sent for histology.

These data are taken from a study of tumor-infiltrating lymphocytes in primary liver carcinoma (dated by TCRdb to the late 2010s). As for the study more broadly: Of the five patients, three men and two women aged 30 to 69 years, four had hepatocellular carcinoma and one had combined HCC and intrahepatic cholangiocarcinoma. High reproducibility was observed for the technical replicate repertoires, with mean shared-clone rates approximately 0.9 and correlation coefficients above 0.95. The study combined TCRbeta repertoire sequencing, expression microarrays and whole-exome sequencing across five regions of each liver tumor, with adjacent normal tissue and blood. The tumors of the five patients were staged as T1-T3 N0M0, with maximum diameters ranging from 4.2 to 10 cm. A total of some 35 specimens from 5 patients went through TCRbeta repertoire sequencing, namely 25 tumor regions, 5 adjacent noncancerous liver tissues and 5 peripheral blood samples. Samples yielded roughly 3.5 to 7.13 million productive TCRbeta reads; read depth did not differ significantly between tissue types. To link TCRbeta repertoire diversity to the local molecular phenotype, the 20 to 25 tumor region samples were profiled with Agilent mRNA microarrays. What the authors observed across the whole study: Because only the TCR beta chain was sequenced and unpaired alpha chains were not captured, true repertoire diversity is likely underestimated. A significantly larger repertoire fraction was made up by the top 250 clones in tumors than in blood (p = 0.039). Only about 7.5-24% of top clones were found in all five regions of a tumor, suggesting spatial heterogeneity of tumor-infiltrating T cells. Repertoire overlap was higher between tumor regions (mean roughly 36%) than tumor-adjacent (approximately 17%) or tumor-blood (approximately 14%) pairs, consistent with antigen-driven expansion. Since the samples were bulk and unsorted, there was no way to compare CD4+ and CD8+ T cell repertoires. The study included only 4 to 6 patients, and the authors note findings should be validated in a larger study.

A constant-region primer and ProtoScript II reverse transcriptase were used to reverse-transcribe TCRbeta-specific cDNA from about 530 ng total RNA. Construction of the TCRbeta libraries relied on three nested rounds of multiplex PCR, following a slightly modified ARM-PCR procedure. The first two PCR rounds used multiplex TRBV1-TRBV30 forward primers with a Cbeta reverse primer, each for about 11 cycles. A final 25-cycle PCR with Deep VentR polymerase added sample barcodes and Illumina adapters. Amplicons of 200-500 bp were gel-purified with a QIAquick gel extraction kit before sequencing. An Illumina HiSeq 2500 was used to sequence the TCRbeta amplicons, generating 250-bp paired-end reads. The source study handled its data this way. Reads were quality-trimmed with Trimmomatic v0.33, and paired reads were merged with FLASH v1.2.11 to recover full CDR3 sequences. V, D and J germline segments were assigned to the rearranged TCRbeta sequences by MiGEC v1.2.1b. Clonotype statistics and Shannon-Wiener diversity indices were calculated with VDJtools v1.0.0. Except for diversity analysis, only the 250 most abundant clonotypes of each sample were used in subsequent analyses to reduce sampling bias. In TCRdb, the public reads were trimmed at Q25 with fastp and aligned with MiXCR, with productive beta chains retained. Merged by CDR3 protein, the rows form single entries marked with the most common genes and DNA. The V and J calls were determined by TCRdb, not by the authors. This sample holds around 71,000 distinct CDR3 sequences; over 70% were observed only once. The top ten hold roughly an eighth of the sample.

The sequenced material came from liver tumor tissue from sampling region 4. The cell subset or site label on this specimen signifies: tumor region T4, right-lateral pole. The chain is encoded by TRBV2 joined to TRBJ2-3, and TRBD1 may be the D gene, going by 6 matching bases. The clonotype was recovered from a woman aged 55-75 years with primary liver carcinoma and hepatitis B virus infection. The nucleotide sequence is TGTGCCAGCAGCCTCCTTTTGGGGGCGGGCGCCACAGATACGCAGTATTTA. The resulting protein is CASSLLLGAGATDTQYL.